The present T cell receptor (beta chain) was sequenced within a study of OX40 agonist ivuxolimab in advanced cancers. Study-level information: Patients in dose escalation had liver, melanoma, kidney or head and neck cancers. Of the participants, approximately 40% had some prior anti-PD-1, anti-PD-L1 or anti-CTLA-4 therapy, which was allowed.

This clone was observed a single time. Measured with immunoSEQ multiplex PCR; TCRdb has only the in-frame clones, and not every one. The profile shows 150,000 to 190,000 clones, roughly 94% of them singletons. Deletions cut 0 bases from V and 5 bases from J, with 15 bases between. This CDR3 spans 16 amino acids. The germline V gene encodes CDR1 SGHRS and CDR2 YFSETQ. V usage is TRBV5-1 and J usage is TRBJ2-1; D is possibly TRBD2 (5 bases). The sample in question was CD4+ or CD8+ T cells sorted from blood, obtained in a trial of the OX40 agonist ivuxolimab. The origin of this receptor is an adult with an advanced solid tumor such as melanoma, head and neck, liver or kidney cancer. CDR3 in DNA: TGCGCCAGCAGCTTGGACTCCGGGGATGTCGACAATGAGCAGTTCTTC. This encodes CASSLDSGDVDNEQFF. Full variable domain (rest looked up from reference TRBV5-1 and TRBJ2-1): KAGVTQTPRYLIKTRGQQVTLSCSPISGHRSVSWYQQTPGQGLQFLFEYFSETQRNKGNFPGRFSGRQFSNSRSEMNVSTLELGDSALYLCASSLDSGDVDNEQFFGPGTRLTVL.